These 11 T cell receptor beta chains share one sample of origin, sequenced in a study of blood T cell repertoires in COVID-19. Data came from immunoSEQ multiplex PCR; TCRdb stores just in-frame clones and leaves some out. The sample contains approximately 60,000 clones, around 77% of which appear only once. Sequencing input: peripheral blood. The receptors derive from a man aged 55 to 69 with acute or convalescent COVID-19.

This clone has only a few counts. The chain uses TRBV20-1 and TRBJ1-2, with no clear D. Trimming cost V 4 bases and J 8 bases, with 11 bases left between them. Per the germline V gene, CDR1 is DFQATT and CDR2 is SNEGSKA (reference sequence). The CDR3 runs 11 residues. This CDR3 is CSAIPLRGYTF. The CDR3 DNA reads TGCAGTGCTATCCCCCTGCGCGGCTACACCTTC.

The chain uses TRBV5-6 and TRBJ1-2; TRBD1 matches 8 bases. CDR3 size: 13 residues. Germline CDR1 is SGHDT and CDR2 is YYEEEE. The V and J ends lost 2 bases and 12 bases, in that order; junction bases with no gene match: 9. For the CDR3, the DNA is TGTGCCAGCAGCTTAGTTGGGGAGGGACAGGACACCTTC. Encoded protein: CASSLVGEGQDTF.

The chain employs TRBV6-5 and TRBJ1-2; the match to TRBD1 covers 9 bases. CDR3 length: 15 residues. V was pared by 2 bases and J by 4 bases, with 5 bases of the junction left unmatched. Germline CDR1 is MNHEY and CDR2 is SVGAGI. For the CDR3, the DNA is TGTGCCAGCAGTTACGGGACAGGGTCAGGCTATGGCTACACCTTC. This sequence encodes CASSYGTGSGYGYTF.

This chain connects TRBV4-1 to TRBJ1-1; tentatively, D is TRBD1 (6 bases). V was cut by 3 bases and J by 6 bases, with 20 bases left in between. The CDR3 covers 16 residues. CDR1 and CDR2 from the germline V gene are MGHRA and YSYEKL. The CDR3 nucleotides read TGCGCCAGCAGCCATAAGGGGGGGCTGGGACAACCTGAAGCTTTCTTT. Amino acid sequence: CASSHKGGLGQPEAFF.

The J gene is TRBJ2-3, the V gene TRBV19; 9 bases are shared with TRBD1. This CDR3 region has 15 residues. Unmatched junction bases numbered 4, after V lost 3 bases and J lost 3 bases. CDR1 LNHDA and CDR2 SQIVND come from the germline V gene (reference sequence). The CDR3 DNA follows: TGTGCCAGTAGTATGGGACAGGGAGTGACAGATACGCAGTATTTT. This encodes CASSMGQGVTDTQYF.

The chain uses TRBV7-2 and TRBJ1-1, with TRBD1 matching over 7 bases. V gave up 2 bases and J gave up 11 bases; unmatched junction bases: 8. Germline V CDR1 and CDR2: SGHTA, FQGNSA. The CDR3 is made up of 13 amino acids. CDR3 coding DNA: TGTGCCAGCAGCTTAAGAGGACAGGTTATGGCTTTCTTT. It encodes CASSLRGQVMAFF. The full variable domain, its missing parts supplied by reference TRBV7-2 and TRBJ1-1, is GAGVSQSPSNKVTEKGKDVELRCDPISGHTALYWYRQSLGQGLEFLIYFQGNSAPDKSGLPSDRFSAERTGGSVSTLTIQRTQQEDSAVYLCASSLRGQVMAFFGQGTRLTVV.

For the CDR3, the DNA is TGTGCCAGCAGCTTTGGGCCGAACACTGAAGCTTTCTTT. Protein product: CASSFGPNTEAFF. This chain links TRBV7-2 with TRBJ1-1; D ambiguous. Trimming stripped 3 bases from V and 1 base from J, with 6 bases between. CDR3 length: 13 residues. The germline CDR1 and CDR2 sequences are SGHTA and FQGNSA. Full variable domain (missing parts from reference TRBV7-2 and TRBJ1-1): GAGVSQSPSNKVTEKGKDVELRCDPISGHTALYWYRQSLGQGLEFLIYFQGNSAPDKSGLPSDRFSAERTGGSVSTLTIQRTQQEDSAVYLCASSFGPNTEAFFGQGTRLTVV.

This chain connects TRBV7-9 to TRBJ2-2; a possible D gene is TRBD2 (5 bases). V was trimmed by 1 base and J by 2 bases, leaving 8 bases between them. CDR1 is SEHNR, CDR2 FQNEAQ, per germline (reference sequence). This CDR3 has 15 amino acids. This CDR3 reads CASSLGGSNTGELFF. In DNA form, the CDR3 reads TGTGCCAGCAGCTTAGGCGGGTCTAACACCGGGGAGCTGTTTTTT.

The chain joins TRBV6-5 to TRBJ2-6; D not resolved. V was pared by 6 bases and J by 4 bases, with 7 bases between. Germline lookup yields CDR1 MNHEY and CDR2 SVGAGI. CDR3 length equals 13 residues. The DNA for the CDR3 is TGTGCCAGCAGCTCAGCGGGGGCCAACGTCCTGACTTTC. Encoded protein: CASSSAGANVLTF.

The rearrangement uses TRBV9 and TRBJ2-1; D perhaps matches TRBD1 (5 bases). Germline V gives CDR1 SGDLS, CDR2 YYNGEE. Trimming cost V 2 bases and J 5 bases, with 11 bases left between them. The CDR3 covers 14 residues. CDR3 loop: CASSVSGKNNEQFF. The CDR3 nucleotides read TGTGCCAGCAGCGTCTCAGGGAAAAACAATGAGCAGTTCTTC.

This clone was seen many times. V is TRBV9 and J is TRBJ2-3; no reliable D call. The germline V and J ends were trimmed by 3 bases and 0 bases, with 8 bases remaining between them. Germline V gene sequence: CDR1 SGDLS, CDR2 YYNGEE. The CDR3 loop spans 14 amino acids. The CDR3 protein is CASSASSSTDTQYF. In nucleotides, the CDR3 is TGTGCCAGCAGCGCCTCCTCTAGCACAGATACGCAGTATTTT.